This T cell receptor beta chain was recovered during a study of T-cell memory formation after mild COVID-19 (dated by TCRdb to 2020 to 2023). With respect to the entire study: Most TCR sequence clusters were specific to one of the two donors. In a couple of donors, T-cell clones that expanded and contracted after mild COVID-19 were followed by sequencing TCRalpha and TCRbeta repertoires longitudinally. Two young, previously healthy adult volunteers, one female and one male, were included in the cohort. On the study overall, not on this receptor specifically: Whether the second-wave clones peaking on day 37 were SARS-CoV-2 specific was not confirmed. Contracting CD4+ clones appeared mostly in the CM and EM memory subsets, whereas CD8+ clones were enriched in EMRA. Some responding clones were detected in pre-infection memory, suggesting pre-existing cross-reactive memory T cells joined the SARS-CoV-2 response. From day 15 to 85, contracting clones showed balanced CD4/CD8 phenotypes, whereas a second wave of clones that expanded from day 15 to 37 leaned towards CD4+. Only two mild cases were covered by the study, and larger cohorts that include severe cases with pre-infection samples were considered necessary.

PBMCs were isolated by Ficoll-Paque density gradient centrifugation. This clonotype was counted a few times. Its antigen is still unknown. Base qualities are not provided; no much larger clone lies one nucleotide away. The sequencing machine was an Illumina NovaSeq 6000. Using 5'RACE with constant-segment primers, TCRalpha and TCRbeta cDNA libraries were constructed, with sample barcodes and unique molecular identifiers added in the process. Trizol reagent was used to extract RNA from every sample. Library amplification was performed in two PCR steps, and a second sample barcode and Illumina TruSeq adapters were introduced in the second step. Sequencing of the libraries was done on an Illumina NovaSeq, producing 2 x 150 bp paired-end reads. As for the authors' bioinformatics: Demultiplexing of reads and collapsing into UMI-guided consensus sequences were performed with migec v1.2.7. With mixcr v2.1.11, UMI consensuses were aligned to TRA and TRB V and J templates and assembled into clonotypes. Expanded or contracted clonotypes were those called significant by both edgeR and NoisET, with noise models trained on biological replicates. For edgeR calls, a false discovery rate-adjusted p below 0.01 and a log2 fold-change threshold of 1 were applied. PCA with hierarchical clustering of max-normalized trajectories of the 1000 most abundant clonotypes was used as exploratory dynamics analysis. Separately sequenced CD4+ and CD8+ repertoires were used to assign the CD4 or CD8 phenotype of responding clones. In-frame beta chains were kept once TCRdb had trimmed the public reads at Q25 with fastp and called clones with MiXCR. Each CDR3 protein gets just one entry, which takes the most common genes and DNA from the rows behind it. Here the V and J calls rest on TCRdb's processing, not on the authors' analysis. For this sample there are about 470,000 distinct CDR3 sequences; 18% appear just once. Of the sample, roughly 12% falls within the top ten clones.

What was sequenced was PBMCs or a T cell subset sorted from them (not recorded which). The clonotype comes from an adult woman who had mild COVID-19 (a few samples of this study predate the infection). The sample titles of this study are shuffled in the database, so cell type and time point are left out; the donor was told from shared clones.

DNA sequence: TGTGCCAGCAGTTTATGGGGGGCTAGCACAGATACGCAGTATTTT. Its coded protein is CASSLWGASTDTQYF. This chain is built from TRBV12-3 or TRBV12-4 and TRBJ2-3, with the D assignment possibly TRBD1 or TRBD2, given 6 matching bases for each. Trimming takes 2 bases from V and 0 bases from J, and the germline ends sit 9 bases apart. The CDR3 runs 15 amino acids, cysteine and phenylalanine included. The kept DNA is CDR3 alone, 45 bases in frame from the first base.